One sample yielded the 9 T cell receptor beta chains listed below, sequenced in a study of T cell responses to AZD1222 COVID-19 vaccine. Assay: immunoSEQ multiplex PCR; the TCRdb copy retains only in-frame clones and omits some. The sample records roughly 100,000 clones, 84% being singletons. Material: peripheral blood, obtained on day 0 of AZD1222 vaccination. The receptors derive from an adult in good health.

The J gene is TRBJ2-7, the V gene TRBV5-1; TRBD1 agrees at 11 bases. After removal of 0 bases from V and 2 bases from J, the junction contained 1 base not matched to a gene. The CDR3 has 15 residues. Germline V lookup: CDR1 SGHRS, CDR2 YFSETQ. CDR3 amino acids: CASSLADRGPYEQYF. Here the CDR3 DNA reads TGCGCCAGCAGCTTGGCGGACAGGGGGCCCTACGAGCAGTACTTC.

The rearrangement uses TRBV28 and TRBJ2-7; D is unclear. Looked up from germline, CDR1 is MDHEN and CDR2 is SYDVKM. Trimming pared 4 bases from V and 2 bases from J, leaving 3 bases between. The CDR3 has 11 residues. The CDR3 region is CASSSTYEQYF. CDR3 bases: TGTGCCAGCAGTTCCACCTACGAGCAGTACTTC. The full variable domain, rest sourced from reference TRBV28 and TRBJ2-7, is DVKVTQSSRYLVKRTGEKVFLECVQDMDHENMFWYRQDPGLGLRLIYFSYDVKMKEKGDIPEGYSVSREKKERFSLILESASTNQTSMYLCASSSTYEQYFGPGTRLTVT.

This clone was counted a few times. This chain joins TRBV11-3 and TRBJ2-2; D gene unclear. CDR3 length: 12 amino acids. Trimming left V 2 bases short and J 2 bases short, with 0 bases between. CDR1 and CDR2 (germline): SGHNT, YENEEA. CDR3 sequence reads: CASSLNTGELFF. CDR3 nucleotides: TGTGCCAGCAGCTTAAACACCGGGGAGCTGTTTTTT.

The V call is TRBV30, the J call TRBJ1-3; D not certain. The V gene's germline CDR1 is GTSNPN and CDR2 SVGIG (reference sequence). This CDR3 contains 16 residues. Trimming cost V 3 bases and J 0 bases, with 15 bases left between them. The CDR3 sequence is CAWRRMRAISGNTIYF. The DNA of the CDR3 is TGTGCCTGGAGGCGGATGAGGGCGATCTCTGGAAACACCATATATTTT.

This clone showed up just once. This chain connects TRBV19 to TRBJ1-6; D remains ambiguous. Germline CDR1 reads LNHDA; CDR2 reads SQIVND (reference sequence). The CDR3 has 14 residues. V shed 7 bases and J shed 8 bases, with 15 bases lying between them. CDR3 nucleotide sequence: TGTGCCAGTAAGATGGTAAGGGTGGATTCACCCCTCCACTTT. Protein product: CASKMVRVDSPLHF.

This chain joins TRBV5-4 and TRBJ2-2; D perhaps matches TRBD1 (6 bases). CDR1 and CDR2 from the germline V gene are SGHNT and YYREEE (reference sequence). Trimming took 4 bases from V and 0 from J, leaving 13 bases between them. The CDR3 is 16 residues long. The CDR3 is CASSPGQRANTGELFF. CDR3 DNA sequence: TGTGCCAGCAGCCCCGGACAGCGTGCGAACACCGGGGAGCTGTTTTTT.

This chain connects TRBV11-3 to TRBJ2-5; D not certain. The V end lost 8 bases, the J end lost 5 bases, and 15 bases lay between the germline ends. Germline V gives CDR1 SGHNT, CDR2 YENEEA. The CDR3 has 13 residues. DNA of the CDR3: TGTGCCAGCGGCAGGAGCGTGACGGAGACCCAGTACTTC. This encodes CASGRSVTETQYF.

In regard to this clone: A read error may produce the germline difference seen at one junction end. J is TRBJ2-3 and V is TRBV11-3, with D unclear. The CDR3 loop spans 16 amino acids. The germline CDR1 and CDR2 sequences are SGHNT and YENEEA. The CDR3 bases are TGTGCCAGCAGCATAGACTGGGGTTCGACTGCAGATACGCAGTATTTT. Protein: CASSIDWGSTADTQYF. The variable domain in full, completed from reference TRBV11-3 and TRBJ2-3, reads EAGVVQSPRYKIIEKKQPVAFWCNPISGHNTLYWYLQNLGQGPELLIRYENEEAVDDSQLPKDRFSAERLKGVDSTLKIQPAELGDSAVYLCASSIDWGSTADTQYFGPGTRLTVL.

CDR3 in amino acids: CATSDSTNTEAFF. The CDR3, as DNA: TGTGCCACCAGTGACTCCACAAACACTGAAGCTTTCTTT. This chain joins TRBV24-1 and TRBJ1-1; no clear D gene. The CDR3 length is 13 residues. Germline V gene data show CDR1 as KGHDR and CDR2 as SFDVKD. V lost 4 bases to trimming and J lost 2 bases, with 7 bases between them.